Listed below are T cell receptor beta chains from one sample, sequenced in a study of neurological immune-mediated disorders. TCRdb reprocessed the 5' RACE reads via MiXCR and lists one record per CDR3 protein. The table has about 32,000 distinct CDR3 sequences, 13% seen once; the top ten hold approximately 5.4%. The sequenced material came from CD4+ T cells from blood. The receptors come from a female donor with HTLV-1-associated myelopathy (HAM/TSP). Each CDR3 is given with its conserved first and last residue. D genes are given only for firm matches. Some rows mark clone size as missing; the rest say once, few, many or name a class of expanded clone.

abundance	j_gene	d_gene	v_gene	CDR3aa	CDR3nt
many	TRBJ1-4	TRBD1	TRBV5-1	CASSRTGGRGVVEKLFF	TGCGCCAGCAGCCGGACAGGGGGCCGGGGGGTAGTCGAAAAACTGTTTTTT
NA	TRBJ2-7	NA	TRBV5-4	CASSASFAGSYEQYF	TGTGCCAGCAGCGCATCCTTCGCAGGGAGCTACGAGCAGTACTTC
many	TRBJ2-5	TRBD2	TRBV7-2	CASLQTSGQETQYF	TGTGCCAGCCTCCAGACTAGCGGCCAAGAGACCCAGTACTTC
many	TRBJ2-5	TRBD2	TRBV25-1	CASSEFTSGRFSGETQYF	TGTGCCAGCAGTGAATTTACTAGCGGGAGGTTCAGTGGAGAGACCCAGTACTTC
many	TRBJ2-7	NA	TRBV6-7	CASSYSTYCATNSYEQYF	TGTGCCAGCAGTTACTCGACCTACTGTGCGACGAACTCCTACGAGCAGTACTTC
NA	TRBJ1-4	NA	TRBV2	CASSGTKREKLFF	TGTGCCAGCTCAGGAACGAAGCGAGAAAAACTGTTTTTT
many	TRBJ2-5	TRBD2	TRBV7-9	CASSLALAGQETQYF	TGTGCCAGCAGCTTAGCACTAGCGGGACAAGAGACCCAGTACTTC
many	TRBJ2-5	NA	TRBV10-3	CAISDSIEGTQYF	TGTGCCATCAGTGACTCGATCGAAGGGACCCAGTACTTC
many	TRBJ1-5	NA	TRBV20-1	CSARAAGRLGNQPQHF	TGCAGTGCTAGAGCGGCAGGGCGGTTGGGCAATCAGCCCCAGCATTTT
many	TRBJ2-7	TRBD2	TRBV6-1	CASRTSASLTVYEQYF	TGTGCCAGCAGAACTAGCGCGAGCCTTACGGTCTACGAGCAGTACTTC
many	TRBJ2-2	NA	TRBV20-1	CSARDGIQGHGELFF	TGCAGTGCTAGAGATGGAATACAGGGACACGGGGAGCTGTTTTTT
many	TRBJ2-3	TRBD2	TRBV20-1	CSARDWERGSTDTQYF	TGCAGTGCTAGAGATTGGGAGCGGGGGAGCACAGATACGCAGTATTTT
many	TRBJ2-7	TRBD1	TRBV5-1	CASSSRDRGTYEQYF	TGCGCCAGCAGCTCCCGGGACAGGGGAACCTACGAGCAGTACTTC
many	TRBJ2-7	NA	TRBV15	CATSRLVSSYEQYF	TGTGCCACCAGCAGACTAGTTAGCTCCTACGAGCAGTACTTC
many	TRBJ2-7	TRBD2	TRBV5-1	CASSESGGAYEQYF	TGCGCCAGCAGCGAGAGCGGGGGGGCTTACGAGCAGTACTTC
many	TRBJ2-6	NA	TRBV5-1	CASSFRQGGYSAGANVLTF	TGCGCCAGCAGCTTCCGACAGGGAGGGTATTCAGCTGGGGCCAACGTCCTGACTTTC
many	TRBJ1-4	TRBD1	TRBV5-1	CASSLLQGATNEKLFF	TGCGCCAGCAGCTTGCTACAGGGGGCAACTAATGAAAAACTGTTTTTT
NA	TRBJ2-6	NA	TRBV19	CASTFQTGSPGANVLTF	TGTGCCAGTACCTTTCAAACAGGGTCTCCTGGGGCCAACGTCCTGACTTTC
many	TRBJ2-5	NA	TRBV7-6	CASSTEPGRQETQYF	TGTGCCAGCAGCACAGAGCCGGGACGACAAGAGACCCAGTACTTC
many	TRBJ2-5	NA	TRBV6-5	CASSYSNGGAQYF	TGTGCCAGCAGTTACTCGAATGGTGGAGCCCAGTACTTC
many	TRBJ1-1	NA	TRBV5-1	CASSSGWPNTEAFF	TGCGCCAGCAGCTCAGGTTGGCCGAACACTGAAGCTTTCTTT
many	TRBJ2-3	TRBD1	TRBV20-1	CSASKGALSSTDTQYF	TGCAGTGCTAGTAAGGGGGCTTTATCTAGCACAGATACGCAGTATTTT
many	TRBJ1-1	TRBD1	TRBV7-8	CASSLVGGTGVLNTEAFF	TGTGCCAGCAGCTTAGTAGGCGGGACAGGGGTTTTGAACACTGAAGCTTTCTTT
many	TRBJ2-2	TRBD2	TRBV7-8	CASSPGLAGGVEELFF	TGTGCCAGCAGCCCCGGACTAGCGGGAGGGGTTGAGGAGCTGTTTTTT
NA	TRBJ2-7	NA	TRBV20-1	CSAFSVSEQYF	TGCAGTGCTTTCTCAGTTTCTGAGCAGTACTTC
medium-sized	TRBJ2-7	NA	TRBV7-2	CASSNRDHSYEQYF	TGTGCCAGCAGCAACCGGGACCACTCCTACGAGCAGTACTTC
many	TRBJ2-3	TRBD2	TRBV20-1	CSARASGGSADTQYF	TGCAGTGCTAGGGCTAGCGGGGGTAGTGCAGATACGCAGTATTTT
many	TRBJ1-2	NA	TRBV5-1	CASSPLPQEFRGYTF	TGCGCCAGCAGCCCCCTCCCTCAGGAGTTTCGGGGCTACACCTTC
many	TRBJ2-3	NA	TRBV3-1	CASRDQGGADTQYF	TGTGCCAGCAGGGACCAGGGGGGGGCAGATACGCAGTATTTT
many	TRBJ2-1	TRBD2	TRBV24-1	CATSDPGLGGYNEQFF	TGTGCCACCAGTGACCCGGGACTAGGGGGCTACAATGAGCAGTTCTTC
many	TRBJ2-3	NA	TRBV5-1	CASSLGHRGDSDTQYF	TGCGCCAGCAGCTTGGGTCATCGGGGAGATTCGGATACGCAGTATTTT
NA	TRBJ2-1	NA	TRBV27	CASSFRVSVNEQFF	TGTGCCAGCAGTTTCCGGGTGTCTGTGAATGAGCAGTTCTTC
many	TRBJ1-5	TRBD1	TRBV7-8	CASSLSNRGAGNQPQHF	TGTGCCAGCAGCCTATCAAACAGGGGTGCGGGCAATCAGCCCCAGCATTTT
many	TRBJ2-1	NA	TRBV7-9	CASSPRYNEQFF	TGTGCCAGCAGCCCTCGTTACAATGAGCAGTTCTTC
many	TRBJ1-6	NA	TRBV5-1	CASSPGIKPYNSPLHF	TGCGCCAGCAGCCCCGGGATCAAGCCTTATAATTCACCCCTCCACTTT
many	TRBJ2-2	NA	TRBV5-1	CASSLAIGDTGELFF	TGCGCCAGCAGCTTGGCCATAGGGGACACCGGGGAGCTGTTTTTT
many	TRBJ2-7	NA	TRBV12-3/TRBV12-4	CASSFIGFYEQYF	TGTGCCAGCAGTTTTATAGGGTTCTACGAGCAGTACTTC
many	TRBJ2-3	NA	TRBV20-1	CSARDVKQGRGGTDTQYF	TGCAGTGCTAGAGATGTTAAGCAGGGTCGGGGTGGCACAGATACGCAGTATTTT
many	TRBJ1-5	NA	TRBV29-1	CSVASSVGQPQHF	TGCAGCGTTGCCTCCAGCGTAGGTCAGCCCCAGCATTTT
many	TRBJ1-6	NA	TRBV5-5	CASSLGVTATYNSPLHF	TGTGCCAGCAGCTTGGGAGTGACAGCTACATATAATTCACCCCTCCACTTT
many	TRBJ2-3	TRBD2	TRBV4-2	CASSQAVRRGGVDTQYF	TGTGCCAGCAGCCAAGCAGTGAGGCGGGGGGGCGTAGATACGCAGTATTTT
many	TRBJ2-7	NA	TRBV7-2	CASSLPHIYEQYF	TGTGCCAGCAGCTTACCCCACATCTACGAGCAGTACTTC
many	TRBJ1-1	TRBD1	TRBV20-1	CSAPQGGREAFF	TGCAGTGCTCCTCAGGGGGGGCGAGAAGCTTTCTTT
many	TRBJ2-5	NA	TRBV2	CASGHLQETQYF	TGTGCCAGCGGCCACTTACAAGAGACCCAGTACTTC
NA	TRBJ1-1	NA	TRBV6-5	CASSYSDRQVLRTEAFF	TGTGCCAGCAGTTACTCCGATAGGCAGGTATTGCGCACTGAAGCTTTCTTT
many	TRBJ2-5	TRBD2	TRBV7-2	CASSLSSGGVAETQYF	TGTGCCAGCAGCTTATCTAGCGGGGGGGTGGCAGAGACCCAGTACTTC
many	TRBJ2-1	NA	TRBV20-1	CSACTIQGRDLNEQFF	TGCAGTGCTTGTACTATACAGGGGCGGGACCTCAATGAGCAGTTCTTC
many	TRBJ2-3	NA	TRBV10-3	CAISAYTGLRTDTQYF	TGTGCCATCAGTGCTTATACAGGACTGCGCACAGATACGCAGTATTTT
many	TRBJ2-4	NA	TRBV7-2	CASSQTLVNIQYF	TGTGCCAGCAGCCAGACCCTAGTGAACATTCAGTACTTC
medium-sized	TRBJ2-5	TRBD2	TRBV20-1	CSATGLAEETQYF	TGCAGTGCTACGGGACTAGCGGAGGAGACCCAGTACTTC
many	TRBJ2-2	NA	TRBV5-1	CASSYLTGSNTGELFF	TGCGCCAGCAGCTACCTGACAGGATCGAACACCGGGGAGCTGTTTTTT